One T cell receptor beta chain is described in this entry. The data belong to a study of Tregs in tolerant kidney transplant recipients. Data came from immunoSEQ multiplex PCR; TCRdb stores just in-frame clones and leaves some out. This table has 90,000 to 150,000 clones, 92% appearing once. Germline loops: CDR1 WSHSY, CDR2 SAAADI. Unmatched junction bases numbered 10, after V lost 10 bases and J lost 4 bases. The CDR3 loop spans 15 amino acids. Sequencing was carried out using CD4+ T cells from blood. This receptor was identified in a human donor in good health. The chain employs TRBV10-2 and TRBJ2-1; 10 bases line up with TRBD2. CDR3 in DNA: TGCGCCACCATCTTCGGACTAGCGGATTACAATGAGCAGTTCTTC. Protein product: CATIFGLADYNEQFF.